This note documents a single T cell receptor (beta chain) sequence. What it binds is unknown. The sample originates from a study of T cell responses to AZD1222 COVID-19 vaccine. Findings and caveats of the study: Once two AZD1222 doses were given, Spike-specific TCR breadth and depth went up. Reportedly, close to half of spike-specific TCRs are directed against unmutated variant regions. After the peak T cell response, and only then, were repertoires sampled.

Trimming removed 1 base from V and 1 base from J, with 13 bases in between. Germline CDR1 LGHDT, CDR2 YNNKEL (reference sequence). There are 17 residues in the CDR3. Sequencing was performed with immunoSEQ multiplex PCR; in TCRdb, only in-frame clones are kept and a portion is missing. The repertoire consists of more than 150,000 clones, with 85% to 95% occurring once and the leading ten covering approximately 0.69%. The origin of this receptor is an adult in good health. The input for sequencing was peripheral blood, taken on day 0 of AZD1222 vaccination. The chain combines TRBV3-1 (or the pseudogene TRBV3-2) with TRBJ2-2, with a tentative D call TRBD1 (6 bases). CDR3 DNA sequence: TGTGCCAGCAGCCAAGCGACCGGGACACTGAACACCGGGGAGCTGTTTTTT. Its protein is CASSQATGTLNTGELFF.